The 17 T cell receptor beta chains listed next were all sequenced from one sample in a study of blood T cell repertoires in COVID-19. Sequencing was performed with immunoSEQ multiplex PCR; in TCRdb, only in-frame clones are kept and a portion is missing. The sample comprises roughly 45,000 clones, roughly 90% of which are singletons, and around 20% rests with the top ten. The specimen was peripheral blood. The receptors derive from a man in his 70s with active COVID-19.

V and J are TRBV5-1 and TRBJ2-7; a possible D gene is TRBD1 (6 bases). The CDR3 runs to 14 residues. V lost 0 bases to trimming and J lost 6 bases, with 13 bases between them. The V gene's germline CDR1 is SGHRS and CDR2 YFSETQ. CDR3 loop: CASSLVQGPVEQYF. Here the CDR3 DNA reads TGCGCCAGCAGCTTGGTGCAGGGGCCGGTCGAGCAGTACTTC.

The rearrangement links TRBV4-3 to TRBJ1-1, with a tentative D call TRBD1 (5 bases). Deletions cut 0 bases from V and 0 bases from J, with 8 bases between. The germline CDR1 and CDR2 sequences are LGHNA and YSLEER. This CDR3 is built from 15 residues. CDR3 DNA sequence: TGCGCCAGCAGCCAAGAGGCGGGGCTGAACACTGAAGCTTTCTTT. Translating gives CASSQEAGLNTEAFF.

The V call is TRBV6-2 or TRBV6-3, the J call TRBJ2-6, with a tentative D call TRBD1 (6 bases). This CDR3 is 19 amino acids long. Germline CDR1 MNHEY, CDR2 SVGEGT. Trimming removed 2 bases at V and 1 base at J, with 18 bases between. As DNA, the CDR3 is TGTGCCAGCAGTTACCGCGACAGGTTGAGGGTTTCTGGGGCCAACGTCCTGACTTTC. Its protein is CASSYRDRLRVSGANVLTF.

Only one count was recorded for this clone. The CDR3 DNA sequence: TGTGCCAGCAGTGAAGCAGCAGGGGCCGTCGGCAATGAGCAGTTCTTC. Its translation is CASSEAAGAVGNEQFF. The V call is TRBV6-1, the J call TRBJ2-1; tentative D call: TRBD1 (6 bases). The CDR3 has 16 amino acids. V was clipped by 0 bases and J by 6 bases, with 15 bases between them. Germline assignment: CDR1 MNHNS and CDR2 SASEGT.

The CDR3 DNA is TGTGCCAGTAGTGTGGTAGGGGGCAGTTTCGATGGCTACACCTTC. It translates to CASSVVGGSFDGYTF. V is TRBV19 and J is TRBJ1-2; 7 bases fit TRBD1. Germline V gene data show CDR1 as LNHDA and CDR2 as SQIVND (reference sequence). The V gene end was trimmed by 5 bases and the J gene end by 6 bases; junction bases not matched to a gene: 12. The CDR3 is made up of 15 amino acids.

This clone has a single count. The rearrangement joins TRBV18 to TRBJ2-1; 12 nucleotides agree with TRBD2. In germline, CDR1 is KGHSH, CDR2 LQKENI. The V gene end was trimmed by 4 bases and the J gene end by 6 bases; junction bases not matched to a gene: 4. This CDR3 contains 15 residues. CDR3 sequence (DNA): TGTGCCAGCTCACAAATGGGACTAGCGGGCAATGAGCAGTTCTTC. This translates into CASSQMGLAGNEQFF.

This clone was observed a single time. The chain combines TRBV11-2 with TRBJ2-7; 12 bases line up with TRBD2. The CDR3 consists of 17 residues. Germline loops: CDR1 SGHAT, CDR2 FQNNGV. The V gene end was trimmed by 0 bases and the J gene end by 6 bases; junction bases not matched to a gene: 9. The CDR3 DNA sequence: TGTGCCAGCAGCTTAGATAGGAGGACTAGCGGGAAAGGCGAGCAGTACTTC. This translates into CASSLDRRTSGKGEQYF.

The chain uses TRBV2 and TRBJ1-6; D not certain. The germline V gene encodes CDR1 SNHLY and CDR2 FYNNEI. Trimming stripped 7 bases from V and 8 bases from J, with 6 bases between. The CDR3 loop spans 11 amino acids. This CDR3 is CASIRDSPLHF. DNA of the CDR3: TGTGCCAGCATCCGGGATTCACCCCTCCACTTT.

The rearrangement uses TRBV5-1 and TRBJ2-7, with D perhaps matching TRBD1 (6 bases). Trimming removed 4 bases at V and 3 bases at J, with 11 bases between. In germline, CDR1 is SGHRS, CDR2 YFSETQ. The CDR3 totals 13 residues. CDR3 in amino acids: CASSPGQNYEQYF. The CDR3 DNA reads as TGCGCCAGCAGCCCCGGACAGAACTACGAGCAGTACTTC.

The gene calls are TRBV28 and TRBJ1-3; 7 bases align to TRBD1. The CDR3 length is 16 residues. The germline V gene encodes CDR1 MDHEN and CDR2 SYDVKM. V shed 7 bases, J shed 1 base, and the junction held 10 bases outside the gene matches. CDR3 DNA: TGTGCCAGCATCTGGTCAGGGGGAAGTTCTGGAAACACCATATATTTT. Protein product: CASIWSGGSSGNTIYF.

This clone was detected only once. The V and J genes are TRBV6-5 and TRBJ1-5; D is perhaps TRBD1 (6 bases). The germline V gene encodes CDR1 MNHEY and CDR2 SVGAGI. This CDR3 is built from 13 residues. V was trimmed by 6 bases and J by 6 bases, leaving 12 bases between them. The CDR3 sequence is CASSKGGSQPQHF. CDR3 DNA: TGTGCCAGCAGCAAGGGGGGGAGTCAGCCCCAGCATTTT.

This clone was seen once. The chain recombines TRBV6-1 with TRBJ2-5; 8 bases map to TRBD1. Germline V gene data show CDR1 as MNHNS and CDR2 as SASEGT. With V trimmed by 4 bases and J by 4 bases, 17 bases remained unmatched. The CDR3 covers 18 residues. CDR3 sequence reads: CASSAQFGTGGRGETQYF. Here the CDR3 DNA reads TGTGCCAGCAGTGCCCAATTTGGTACAGGGGGTCGGGGAGAGACCCAGTACTTC.

The gene calls are TRBV4-1 and TRBJ2-2, with D unresolved. This CDR3 is 17 amino acids long. Trimming took 1 base from V and 3 from J, leaving 15 bases between them. Germline values: CDR1 MGHRA, CDR2 YSYEKL. CDR3 region: CASSQGPGILYTGELFF. The CDR3 nucleotides are TGCGCCAGCAGCCAAGGACCAGGAATTTTGTACACCGGGGAGCTGTTTTTT.

About this clone itself: At one end, the junction sequence differs from germline, possibly due to a read error. The chain combines TRBV18 with TRBJ1-2; possible D gene TRBD1, 6 bases. The CDR3 is made up of 14 amino acids. Germline CDR1 is KGHSH and CDR2 is LQKENI. Here the CDR3 reads CASSPQGANYGYTF. As DNA, the CDR3 is TGTGCCAGCTCGCCACAGGGAGCTAACTATGGCTACACCTTC.

This chain joins TRBV27 and TRBJ1-4, with unresolved D. This CDR3 is built from 16 residues. Germline values: CDR1 MNHEY, CDR2 SMNVEV (reference sequence). Trimming took off 5 bases at V and 2 bases at J, with 15 bases between the two ends. This CDR3 is CASSRIKGGTNEKLFF. The CDR3 DNA sequence: TGTGCCAGCAGTCGGATTAAGGGAGGCACTAATGAAAAACTGTTTTTT. Combining the CDR3 with reference TRBV27 and TRBJ1-4 gives the whole variable domain EAQVTQNPRYLITVTGKKLTVTCSQNMNHEYMSWYRQDPGLGLRQIYYSMNVEVTDKGDVPEGYKVSRKEKRNFPLILESPSPNQTSLYFCASSRIKGGTNEKLFFGSGTQLSVL.

This chain connects TRBV19 to TRBJ2-1; 9 bases line up with TRBD2. The V gene end was trimmed by 6 bases and the J gene end by 2 bases; junction bases not matched to a gene: 11. The CDR3 spans 17 residues. Germline-derived CDR1 and CDR2 are LNHDA and SQIVND (reference sequence). The CDR3 here is CASSHPGSSGAYNEQFF. The CDR3 region has the DNA TGTGCCAGTAGCCACCCCGGGTCTAGCGGGGCCTACAATGAGCAGTTCTTC.

This clone was seen once. The chain combines TRBV6-5 with TRBJ2-1; TRBD1 agrees at 7 bases. The CDR3 loop spans 14 amino acids. Germline V gene sequence: CDR1 MNHEY, CDR2 SVGAGI. V lost 4 bases and J lost 7; bases outside the gene matches: 7. As DNA, the CDR3 is TGTGCCAGCAGTTTAGACAGGGTTCGGAATGAGCAGTTCTTC. It specifies CASSLDRVRNEQFF.